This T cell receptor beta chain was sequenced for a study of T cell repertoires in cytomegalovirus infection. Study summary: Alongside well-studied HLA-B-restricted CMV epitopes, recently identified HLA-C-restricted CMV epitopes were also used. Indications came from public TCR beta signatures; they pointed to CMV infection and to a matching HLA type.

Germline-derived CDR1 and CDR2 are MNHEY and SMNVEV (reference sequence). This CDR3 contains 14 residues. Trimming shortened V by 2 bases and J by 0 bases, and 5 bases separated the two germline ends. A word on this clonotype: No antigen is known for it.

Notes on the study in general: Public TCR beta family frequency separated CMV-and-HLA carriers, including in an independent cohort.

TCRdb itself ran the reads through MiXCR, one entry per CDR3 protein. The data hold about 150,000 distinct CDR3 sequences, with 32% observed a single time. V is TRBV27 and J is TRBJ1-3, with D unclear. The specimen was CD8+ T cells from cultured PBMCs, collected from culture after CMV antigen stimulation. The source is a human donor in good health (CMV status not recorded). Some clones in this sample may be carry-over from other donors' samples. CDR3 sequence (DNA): TGTGCCAGCAGTTTAGCTGGCTCTGGAAACACCATATATTTT. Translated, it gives CASSLAGSGNTIYF.